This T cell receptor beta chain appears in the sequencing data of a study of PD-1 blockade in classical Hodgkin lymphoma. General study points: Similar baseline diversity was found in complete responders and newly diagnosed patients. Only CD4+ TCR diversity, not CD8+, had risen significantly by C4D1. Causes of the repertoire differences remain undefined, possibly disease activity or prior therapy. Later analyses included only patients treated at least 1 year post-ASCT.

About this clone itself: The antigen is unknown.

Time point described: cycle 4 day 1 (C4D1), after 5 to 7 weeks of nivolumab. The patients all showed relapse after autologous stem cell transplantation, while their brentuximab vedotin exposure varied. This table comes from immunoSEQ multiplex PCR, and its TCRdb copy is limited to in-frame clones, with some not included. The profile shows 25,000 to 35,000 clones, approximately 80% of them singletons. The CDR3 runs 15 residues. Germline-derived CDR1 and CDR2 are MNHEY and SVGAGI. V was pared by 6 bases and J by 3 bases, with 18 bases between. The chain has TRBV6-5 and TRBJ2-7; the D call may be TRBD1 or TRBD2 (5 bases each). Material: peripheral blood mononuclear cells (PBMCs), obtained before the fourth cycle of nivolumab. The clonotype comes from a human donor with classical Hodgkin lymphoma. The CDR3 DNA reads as TGTGCCAGCAGGATCGGGACCCAGCCAGGCTACGAGCAGTACTTC. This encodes CASRIGTQPGYEQYF.